The present T cell receptor beta chain was sequenced within a study of blood T cell repertoires in COVID-19. In the study overall: Spain, Italy and the United States supplied samples that represented acute and convalescent COVID-19. PBMCs, B-cell-depleted T cells, or T cells provided the cDNA or gDNA that made up the material.

Germline trimming cut 1 base from V and 2 bases from J; bases unmatched to any gene: 5. Germline CDR1 and CDR2: SGHTA and FQGNSA. The CDR3 is made up of 16 amino acids. While infection was still active, Seattle patients were enrolled and then followed longitudinally. Libraries were prepared by immunoSEQ multiplex PCR; TCRdb keeps only in-frame clonotypes and omits some of them. The repertoire holds over 200,000 clones, with 80% to 90% as singletons. Material: peripheral blood. The V gene is TRBV7-2, the J gene TRBJ2-1; 7 positions match TRBD2. This TCR derives from a man aged 30-40 years with COVID-19, enrolled during active disease. CDR3 sequence: CASSLESGGPYNEQFF. In nucleotides, the CDR3 is TGTGCCAGCAGCTTAGAATCGGGGGGACCCTACAATGAGCAGTTCTTC.